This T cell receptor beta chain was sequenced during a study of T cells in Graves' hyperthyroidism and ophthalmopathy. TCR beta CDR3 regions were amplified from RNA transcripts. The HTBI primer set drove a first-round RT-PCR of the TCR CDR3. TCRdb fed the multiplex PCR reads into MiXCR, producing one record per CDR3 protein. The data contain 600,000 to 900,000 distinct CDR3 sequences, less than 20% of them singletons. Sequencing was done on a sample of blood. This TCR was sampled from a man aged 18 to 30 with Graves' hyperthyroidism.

The CDR3 reads CASSTRLAGPQGAKNIQYF. CDR3 bases: TGTGCCAGCAGCACAAGGCTAGCGGGCCCTCAAGGGGCCAAAAACATTCAGTACTTC. The chain recombines TRBV3-1 with TRBJ2-4, with 8 nucleotides matching TRBD2. V dropped 5 bases and J dropped 1; count of bases not matched to a gene: 16. This CDR3 is 19 amino acids long. Per germline, CDR1 LGHDT and CDR2 YNNKEL (reference sequence).